Below are 25 T cell receptor beta chains sequenced from a single sample in a study of OX40 agonist ivuxolimab in advanced cancers. Only in-frame clones appear in the TCRdb table, and some are missing; sequencing was by immunoSEQ multiplex PCR. The sample lists about 72,000 clones, 88% occurring once. The sequencing used CD4+ or CD8+ T cells sorted from blood, collected in a trial of the OX40 agonist ivuxolimab. These receptors all stem from an adult with an advanced solid tumor such as melanoma, head and neck, liver or kidney cancer.

The V call is TRBV11-2, the J call TRBJ2-3; 14 nucleotides line up with TRBD2. The germline CDR1 and CDR2 sequences are SGHAT and FQNNGV. J lost 4 bases, V lost 1 base, and 1 base had no gene match. The CDR3 covers 16 residues. This CDR3 reads CASSLGLAGGPDTQYF. The CDR3 DNA sequence: TGTGCCAGCAGCTTAGGACTAGCGGGAGGGCCAGATACGCAGTATTTT.

This sequence joins TRBV7-2 and TRBJ2-2; D possibly corresponds to TRBD2 (5 bases). CDR1 is SGHTA and CDR2 is FQGNSA in the germline V gene. V was cut by 3 bases and J by 6 bases, with 8 bases left in between. CDR3 size: 13 residues. The CDR3 DNA reads as TGTGCCAGCAGCTTCTCGGGGTCCGGGGAGCTGTTTTTT. Amino acid sequence: CASSFSGSGELFF. Together with reference TRBV7-2 and TRBJ2-2, the CDR3 gives the full variable domain: GAGVSQSPSNKVTEKGKDVELRCDPISGHTALYWYRQSLGQGLEFLIYFQGNSAPDKSGLPSDRFSAERTGGSVSTLTIQRTQQEDSAVYLCASSFSGSGELFFGEGSRLTVL.

The rearrangement links TRBV5-4 to TRBJ2-5; 9 bases fit TRBD1. This CDR3 is built from 16 residues. CDR1 and CDR2 from the germline V gene are SGHNT and YYREEE (reference sequence). V shed 5 bases, J shed 5 bases, and the junction held 13 bases outside the gene matches. CDR3 residues: CASSSKVTGGLETQYF. The CDR3 coding sequence is TGTGCCAGCAGTTCCAAAGTTACAGGGGGCCTCGAGACCCAGTACTTC.

The chain employs TRBV11-1 and TRBJ1-1; D remains unclear. From germline, CDR1 is SGHAT and CDR2 FQDESV (reference sequence). There are 13 residues in the CDR3. Trimming removed 0 bases from V and 0 bases from J, with 2 bases in between. The CDR3 nucleotides read TGTGCCAGCAGCTTAGCAATGAACACTGAAGCTTTCTTT. It yields the protein CASSLAMNTEAFF.

The CDR3 protein is CASSVAGGGNTQYF. For the CDR3, the DNA is TGTGCCAGCAGCGTAGCTGGCGGGGGAAATACGCAGTATTTT. V and J are TRBV9 and TRBJ2-3; 7 bases fit TRBD2. Germline lookup yields CDR1 SGDLS and CDR2 YYNGEE. Trimming cost V 0 bases and J 7 bases; bases outside gene matches: 5. The CDR3 runs to 14 residues.

V gene TRBV19 combines with J gene TRBJ1-5; tentatively, D is TRBD1 (5 bases). Trimming took 1 base from V and 3 from J, leaving 10 bases between them. Looked up from germline, CDR1 is LNHDA and CDR2 is SQIVND (reference sequence). The CDR3 spans 15 residues. CDR3 bases: TGTGCCAGTAGTATAGTTGGGGGTTCCAATCAGCCCCAGCATTTT. It yields the protein CASSIVGGSNQPQHF.

This chain uses TRBV19 with TRBJ2-2; 8 bases map to TRBD1. CDR1 is LNHDA, CDR2 SQIVND, per germline (reference sequence). The CDR3 loop spans 15 amino acids. V was clipped by 3 bases and J by 7 bases; unmatched bases: 7. The DNA for the CDR3 is TGTGCCAGTAGTATGAAGACAGGGGCAGGCGGGGAGCTGTTTTTT. This codes for CASSMKTGAGGELFF.

The chain has TRBV27 and TRBJ1-1; a weak D match, TRBD1 (5 bases). The CDR3 sequence is 15 residues long. The V and J ends lost 2 bases and 0 bases respectively, with 10 bases between them. Germline values: CDR1 MNHEY, CDR2 SMNVEV (reference sequence). The CDR3 nucleotides read TGTGCCAGCAGTTTAGTCGGGGGGTTGAACACTGAAGCTTTCTTT. This encodes CASSLVGGLNTEAFF.

The rearrangement joins TRBV11-3 to TRBJ2-7; 9 bases agree with TRBD1. The CDR3 totals 16 residues. Germline V gene sequence: CDR1 SGHNT, CDR2 YENEEA. With 1 base clipped from V and 3 bases from J, the junction kept 7 bases outside the gene matches. CDR3 nucleotide sequence: TGTGCCAGCAGCTTAGGAGGGACAGGGAGTTACTACGAGCAGTACTTC. Protein product: CASSLGGTGSYYEQYF.

This chain uses TRBV18 with TRBJ2-1, with 8 bases identical to TRBD2. There are 13 residues in the CDR3. V dropped 3 bases and J dropped 13; count of bases not matched to a gene: 8. The V gene's germline CDR1 is KGHSH and CDR2 LQKENI. The CDR3 region has the DNA TGTGCCAGCTCACCCCCGGGGGGGGGCCCCCAGTTCTTC. This codes for CASSPPGGGPQFF.

The rearrangement uses TRBV6-5 and TRBJ2-3; a possible D gene is TRBD2 (5 bases). CDR1 and CDR2 from the germline V gene are MNHEY and SVGAGI. Trimming cost V 4 bases and J 0 bases, with 11 bases left between them. The CDR3 loop spans 15 amino acids. The CDR3 coding sequence is TGTGCCAGCAGTTTCGGCACGGGGAGCACAGATACGCAGTATTTT. It specifies CASSFGTGSTDTQYF.

The CDR3 coding sequence is TGTGCCAGCAGCCAAGTATCTAACACCATATATTTT. This gives the protein CASSQVSNTIYF. The chain recombines TRBV4-2 with TRBJ1-3; D uncertain. The CDR3 has 12 amino acids. V gave up 1 base and J gave up 7 bases, with 5 bases separating them. Germline CDR1 LGHNA, CDR2 YNFKEQ.

The rearrangement joins TRBV9 to TRBJ1-1, with no clear D. V lost 3 bases and J lost 1, with 4 bases in between. CDR3 size: 12 residues. Germline V gives CDR1 SGDLS, CDR2 YYNGEE. The CDR3 DNA sequence: TGTGCCAGCAGCGCTCAGAACACTGAAGCTTTCTTT. Residues: CASSAQNTEAFF.

This sequence joins TRBV11-1 and TRBJ2-2; D uncertain. Trimming pared 5 bases from V and 2 bases from J, leaving 6 bases between. CDR1 is SGHAT and CDR2 is FQDESV in the germline V gene (reference sequence). The CDR3 totals 13 residues. The CDR3 region is CASSRTNTGELFF. The CDR3 region has the DNA TGTGCCAGCAGCCGGACCAACACCGGGGAGCTGTTTTTT.

V and J are TRBV21-1 and TRBJ1-6. TRBV21-1 is tagged as a pseudogene. The CDR3 runs to 16 residues. DNA for the CDR3: TGTGCCAGCAGCAATTATTCGACCAACCTTAATTCACCCCTCCACTTT. This gives the protein CASSNYSTNLNSPLHF.

The gene calls are TRBV5-1 and TRBJ1-2, with 8 bases identical to TRBD1. Losses at the gene ends were 3 bases for V and 2 bases for J; bases not matched to a gene: 9. The CDR3 spans 16 residues. Germline V lookup: CDR1 SGHRS, CDR2 YFSETQ. The CDR3 spells CASSSRGQGGNYGYTF. CDR3 DNA sequence: TGCGCCAGCAGCTCCAGGGGGCAAGGGGGAAACTATGGCTACACCTTC.

This chain uses TRBV9 with TRBJ2-5; 7 nucleotides agree with TRBD1. V lost 6 bases and J lost 1; bases outside the gene matches: 9. This CDR3 is 15 amino acids long. Germline assignment: CDR1 SGDLS and CDR2 YYNGEE. The CDR3 region has the DNA TGTGCCAGCAACCGACAGGGCCCCTTCCAAGAGACCCAGTACTTC. Residues: CASNRQGPFQETQYF.

The chain has TRBV28 and TRBJ2-2, with 8 bases that match TRBD1. CDR3 length equals 15 residues. The germline V gene encodes CDR1 MDHEN and CDR2 SYDVKM. The V segment lost 2 bases and the J segment 5 bases; nucleotides outside the gene matches: 4. CDR3 protein: CASSLMTGVTGELFF. CDR3 nucleotides: TGTGCCAGCAGTTTAATGACAGGGGTAACCGGGGAGCTGTTTTTT.

V usage is TRBV2 and J usage is TRBJ2-1; perhaps TRBD1 as D (5 bases). CDR1 and CDR2 from the germline V gene are SNHLY and FYNNEI. The CDR3 extends over 13 amino acids. Between the trimmed V and J ends, which lost 5 bases and 5 bases, there was a span of 10 bases. The CDR3 loop reads CASSYKQDNEQFF. The CDR3 nucleotides read TGTGCCAGCAGTTATAAACAGGACAATGAGCAGTTCTTC.

The V and J genes are TRBV10-3 and TRBJ1-2; D might be TRBD1 (5 bases). Trimming pared 4 bases from V and 4 bases from J, leaving 13 bases between. Germline assignment: CDR1 ENHRY and CDR2 SYGVKD. CDR3 length: 14 amino acids. CDR3: CAISVGDSAYGYTF. The CDR3 DNA follows: TGTGCCATCAGTGTTGGTGACAGCGCCTATGGCTACACCTTC.

This chain joins TRBV5-1 and TRBJ2-1, with D maybe TRBD1 (6 bases). V gave up 4 bases and J gave up 1 base, with 12 bases separating them. CDR3 length: 15 residues. Germline V lookup: CDR1 SGHRS, CDR2 YFSETQ. CDR3 bases: TGCGCCAGCAGCCTAGGGGGTTTATCCTACAATGAGCAGTTCTTC. Amino acid sequence: CASSLGGLSYNEQFF.

The V call is TRBV7-9, the J call TRBJ2-1, with a tentative D call TRBD2 (7 bases). From germline, CDR1 is SEHNR and CDR2 FQNEAQ (reference sequence). This CDR3 is 16 amino acids long. Between the trimmed V and J ends, which lost 5 bases and 8 bases, there was a span of 22 bases. CDR3 bases: TGTGCCAGCAGCCCCCCGGGGGAGGGACAAAGGGATGAGCAGTTCTTC. Its protein is CASSPPGEGQRDEQFF. Together with reference TRBV7-9 and TRBJ2-1, the CDR3 gives the full variable domain: DTGVSQNPRHKITKRGQNVTFRCDPISEHNRLYWYRQTLGQGPEFLTYFQNEAQLEKSRLLSDRFSAERPKGSFSTLEIQRTEQGDSAMYLCASSPPGEGQRDEQFFGPGTRLTVL.

This chain uses TRBV9 with TRBJ1-1; D unresolved. Germline V lookup: CDR1 SGDLS, CDR2 YYNGEE. Trimming removed 7 bases at V and 10 bases at J, with 20 bases between. This CDR3 contains 13 residues. The CDR3 DNA reads as TGTGCCAGCTCCCAGCAGAACAACCCTCCAGCTTTCTTT. Translated: CASSQQNNPPAFF.

Note on this clone: The junction and the germline gene differ at one end; a read error may be behind it. The chain carries TRBV28 and TRBJ2-7, with D tentatively TRBD1 (5 bases). CDR1 and CDR2 (germline): MDHEN, SYDVKM. This CDR3 comprises 15 residues. CDR3 in DNA: TGTGCCAGCAGATTATCAGGGTCCTCCTCCTACGAGCAGTACTTC. This translates into CASRLSGSSSYEQYF.

J is TRBJ2-6 and V is TRBV25-1; D call uncertain. The CDR3 has 15 amino acids. Deletions cut 1 base from V and 2 bases from J, with 6 bases between. Germline CDR1 MGHDK, CDR2 SYGVNS. The CDR3 DNA follows: TGTGCCAGCAGTGAATGGGGTCCTGGGGCCAACGTCCTGACTTTC. Amino acid sequence: CASSEWGPGANVLTF.